This entry lists 23 T cell receptor beta chains sequenced from one sample in a study of cytomegalovirus exposure and HLA in healthy donors. 13 Jbeta primers and 60 Vbeta primers were used for the PCR. Profiling relied on immunoSEQ multiplex PCR, and the TCRdb table lists in-frame clones only, not all of them. The sample holds 95,000 to 150,000 clones, roughly three fifths seen once. Sequenced sample: PBMCs. The receptor source for this set is a woman in her 40s in good health and CMV-seropositive.

The CDR3 nucleotides are TGTGCCAGCAGAAGTAGGTCGGCGGGGGTCGTCCCCTACGAGCAGTACTTC. This sequence encodes CASRSRSAGVVPYEQYF. The chain uses TRBV5-5 and TRBJ2-7; 7 positions agree with TRBD2. This CDR3 comprises 17 residues. Germline-derived CDR1 and CDR2 are SGHKS and YYEKEE (reference sequence). Unmatched junction bases numbered 16, after V lost 5 bases and J lost 2 bases.

This clone showed up just a few times. The chain combines TRBV6-6 with TRBJ2-1; D not resolved. Between the trimmed V and J ends, which lost 2 bases and 2 bases, there was a span of 7 bases. This CDR3 contains 14 residues. Germline V lookup: CDR1 MNHNY, CDR2 SVGAGI (reference sequence). CDR3 in amino acids: CASSYVETYNEQFF. CDR3 DNA: TGTGCCAGCAGTTACGTGGAGACCTACAATGAGCAGTTCTTC.

This clone occurred a few times. V and J are TRBV19 and TRBJ2-1, with 8 bases that match TRBD2. The V segment lost 7 bases and the J segment 5 bases; nucleotides outside the gene matches: 7. This CDR3 contains 14 residues. Germline V gene data show CDR1 as LNHDA and CDR2 as SQIVND (reference sequence). This chain's CDR3 is CASTVAGRDNEQFF. The DNA of the CDR3 is TGTGCCAGTACCGTAGCGGGACGGGACAATGAGCAGTTCTTC.

This clone was seen a few times. The V and J genes are TRBV4-1 and TRBJ1-1; no clear D. Germline values: CDR1 MGHRA, CDR2 YSYEKL. CDR3 length: 12 residues. V gave up 0 bases and J gave up 8 bases, with 7 bases separating them. Here the CDR3 reads CASSQDRPEAFF. In DNA form, the CDR3 reads TGCGCCAGCAGCCAAGACAGGCCCGAAGCTTTCTTT.

The chain has TRBV23-1 and TRBJ1-6, with D uncertain. TRBV23-1 is filed as an ORF, its function uncertain. V dropped 8 bases and J dropped 8 bases, with 19 bases sitting between them. The CDR3 length is 15 residues. The CDR3 is CASQEAGVNHSPLHF. The CDR3 DNA sequence: TGCGCCAGCCAGGAAGCGGGAGTAAATCATTCACCCCTCCACTTT.

This clone was found once. The chain employs TRBV5-1 and TRBJ1-1; D not certain. Trimming removed 0 bases at V and 3 bases at J, with 9 bases between. The CDR3 runs 14 residues. Germline CDR1 reads SGHRS; CDR2 reads YFSETQ. CDR3 in amino acids: CASSLGQADTEAFF. CDR3 sequence (DNA): TGCGCCAGCAGCTTGGGCCAAGCGGACACTGAAGCTTTCTTT.

V is TRBV7-2 and J is TRBJ2-1; TRBD1 agrees at 7 bases. CDR1 SGHTA and CDR2 FQGNSA come from the germline V gene. The CDR3 totals 15 residues. The V segment lost 5 bases and the J segment 6 bases; nucleotides outside the gene matches: 10. The chain's CDR3 is CASSLGQAYSNEQFF. The CDR3 bases are TGTGCCAGCAGCCTTGGACAGGCTTATAGCAATGAGCAGTTCTTC. The whole variable domain, filled in from reference TRBV7-2 and TRBJ2-1, reads GAGVSQSPSNKVTEKGKDVELRCDPISGHTALYWYRQSLGQGLEFLIYFQGNSAPDKSGLPSDRFSAERTGGSVSTLTIQRTQQEDSAVYLCASSLGQAYSNEQFFGPGTRLTVL.

This chain uses TRBV5-1 with TRBJ2-1, with 7 bases lining up with TRBD2. Germline trimming cut 7 bases from V and 8 bases from J; bases unmatched to any gene: 15. Looked up from germline, CDR1 is SGHRS and CDR2 is YFSETQ. This CDR3 has 15 amino acids. The CDR3 bases are TGCGCCAGCTACAACGAAATCGGGAGGTTCGATGAGCAGTTCTTC. Its translation is CASYNEIGRFDEQFF.

This chain joins TRBV10-2 and TRBJ1-1; unclear D gene. CDR1 and CDR2 (germline): WSHSY, SAAADI. This CDR3 spans 14 amino acids. V lost 2 bases to trimming and J lost 1 base, with 8 bases between them. CDR3 in DNA: TGCGCCAGCAGTGAGCTAGGGAGGAACACTGAAGCTTTCTTT. Protein: CASSELGRNTEAFF.

The chain couples TRBV6-5 to TRBJ1-3; 8 nucleotides align to TRBD1. Germline V gene data show CDR1 as MNHEY and CDR2 as SVGAGI. The V gene end was trimmed by 5 bases and the J gene end by 2 bases; junction bases not matched to a gene: 2. There are 14 residues in the CDR3. This CDR3 is CASSRTGTGNTIYF. CDR3 nucleotides: TGTGCCAGCAGTCGGACAGGGACTGGAAACACCATATATTTT.

V gene TRBV2 combines with J gene TRBJ2-3, with D maybe TRBD2 (6 bases). Germline CDR1 SNHLY, CDR2 FYNNEI. The CDR3 is made up of 15 amino acids. V was clipped by 5 bases and J by 2 bases, with 14 bases between them. The CDR3 DNA is TGTGCCAGCAGTACGGAAGCGGGTAACACAGATACGCAGTATTTT. Translation gives CASSTEAGNTDTQYF.

This sequence joins TRBV7-9 and TRBJ2-7; 7 nucleotides match TRBD1. Losses at the gene ends were 4 bases for V and 3 bases for J; bases not matched to a gene: 3. The V gene's germline CDR1 is SEHNR and CDR2 FQNEAQ (reference sequence). The CDR3 sequence is 13 residues long. The CDR3 DNA sequence: TGTGCCAGCAGCTCGGGACAGATCTACGAGCAGTACTTC. Its translation is CASSSGQIYEQYF.

V and J are TRBV11-1 and TRBJ2-7, with D tentatively TRBD1 (5 bases). CDR1 SGHAT and CDR2 FQDESV come from the germline V gene (reference sequence). The CDR3 covers 15 residues. Trimming shortened V by 2 bases and J by 5 bases, and 16 bases separated the two germline ends. CDR3 sequence reads: CASSLYPRVSDEQYF. In nucleotides, the CDR3 is TGTGCCAGCAGCTTATACCCCAGGGTTTCGGACGAGCAGTACTTC.

The chain links TRBV6-6 to TRBJ2-2; 11 bases agree with TRBD2. Trimming took 10 bases from V and 0 from J; bases not matched to a gene: 1. Germline CDR1 MNHNY, CDR2 SVGAGI (reference sequence). The CDR3 covers 14 residues. CDR3 loop: CATSGGTNTGELFF. As DNA, the CDR3 is TGTGCCACTAGCGGGGGGACGAACACCGGGGAGCTGTTTTTT.

This clone was found a few times. This chain joins TRBV5-6 and TRBJ1-4; TRBD1 matches 8 bases. The CDR3 has 15 amino acids. V lost 0 bases, J lost 2 bases, and 0 bases stayed unmatched. Germline CDR1 reads SGHDT; CDR2 reads YYEEEE. The CDR3 bases are TGTGCCAGCAGCTTGGGACAGGGGACTAATGAAAAACTGTTTTTT. This sequence encodes CASSLGQGTNEKLFF.

This clone was counted only a few times. The chain combines TRBV7-8 with TRBJ1-1, with TRBD1 as a possible D gene (5 bases). V was cut by 5 bases and J by 5 bases, with 18 bases left in between. The CDR3 is 15 amino acids. Germline V gives CDR1 SGHVS, CDR2 FQNEAQ. The CDR3 DNA sequence: TGTGCCAGCAGCCCCCAAGGGGCAGGAGCAACTGAAGCTTTCTTT. This gives the protein CASSPQGAGATEAFF.

The gene calls are TRBV6-5 and TRBJ1-1; 11 bases line up with TRBD1. Trimming at V came to 2 bases and at J to 10 bases, leaving 9 bases not matched to a gene. CDR1 MNHEY and CDR2 SVGAGI come from the germline V gene. The CDR3 has 15 amino acids. CDR3 bases: TGTGCCAGCAGTTACGACGGACAGGGGGCGTGTGGAGCTTTCTTT. Its protein product is CASSYDGQGACGAFF.

The chain is built from TRBV11-3 and TRBJ1-1, with D hard to call. The V end lost 0 bases, the J end lost 11 bases, and 10 bases lay between the germline ends. CDR3 length equals 12 residues. CDR1 SGHNT and CDR2 YENEEA come from the germline V gene. DNA for the CDR3: TGTGCCAGCAGCTTAGATCGGCGGGTGGCTTTCTTT. Protein: CASSLDRRVAFF.

This clone was found a few times. The J gene is TRBJ1-5, the V gene TRBV19; perhaps TRBD1 as D (5 bases). Deletions cut 5 bases from V and 0 bases from J, with 8 bases between. This CDR3 has 14 residues. Germline loops: CDR1 LNHDA, CDR2 SQIVND (reference sequence). CDR3: CASSPRDSNQPQHF. CDR3 bases: TGTGCCAGTAGTCCCAGGGATAGCAATCAGCCCCAGCATTTT.

The rearrangement uses TRBV4-2 and TRBJ2-3, with D possibly matching TRBD1 (5 bases). Germline V gives CDR1 LGHNA, CDR2 YNFKEQ. V lost 1 base and J lost 4, with 12 bases in between. The CDR3 loop spans 15 amino acids. CDR3 coding DNA: TGTGCCAGCAGCCAAGCTCGTCAGGGTGCAGATACGCAGTATTTT. As protein: CASSQARQGADTQYF.

The chain joins TRBV11-2 to TRBJ2-1; D is possibly TRBD2 (5 bases). The germline gives CDR1 SGHAT, CDR2 FQNNGV. This CDR3 comprises 13 residues. The ends were cut back, 5 bases at V and 8 bases at J, with 13 bases in the middle. Here the CDR3 DNA reads TGTGCCAGCAGCCCTGTCGGGATCGATGAGCAGTTCTTC. This sequence encodes CASSPVGIDEQFF.

The chain joins TRBV5-6 to TRBJ2-2; possibly TRBD2 for D (5 bases). V was cut by 0 bases and J by 6 bases, with 12 bases left in between. This CDR3 contains 15 residues. Germline CDR1 reads SGHDT; CDR2 reads YYEEEE. The CDR3 DNA reads as TGTGCCAGCAGCTTGGGGCTATTCGGGGCCGGGGAGCTGTTTTTT. This translates into CASSLGLFGAGELFF.

CDR3: CSVESQGTGEQYF. The CDR3 DNA reads TGCAGCGTTGAATCTCAGGGGACGGGGGAGCAGTACTTC. The genes are TRBV29-1 and TRBJ2-7; D is possibly TRBD1 (6 bases). The CDR3 sequence is 13 residues long. V was trimmed by 2 bases and J by 7 bases, leaving 15 bases between them. Per germline, CDR1 SQVTM and CDR2 ANQGSEA.